Below are 4 T cell receptor beta chains sequenced from a single sample in a study of T cell responses to AZD1222 COVID-19 vaccine. Clones were read by immunoSEQ multiplex PCR, and TCRdb kept only the in-frame ones, dropping some. The sample contains over 150,000 clones, roughly 85% of which appear only once. The source material was peripheral blood, sampled 28 days after the second AZD1222 dose. These receptor sequences come from an adult who received the AZD1222 COVID-19 vaccine.

This chain joins TRBV9 and TRBJ2-7, with TRBD1 matching 7 bases. Germline CDR1 and CDR2: SGDLS and YYNGEE. V lost 5 bases and J lost 3; bases outside the gene matches: 8. There are 14 residues in the CDR3. CDR3 nucleotide sequence: TGTGCCAGCAGTCCTGAACAGGGGCTCTACGAGCAGTACTTC. It translates to CASSPEQGLYEQYF.

This clone has a single count. J is TRBJ1-4 and V is TRBV5-5; 8 nucleotides line up with TRBD1. V trimming: 2 bases; J trimming: 1 base; junction bases outside the gene matches: 1. The CDR3 has 15 amino acids. Germline loops: CDR1 SGHKS, CDR2 YYEKEE (reference sequence). CDR3 nucleotide sequence: TGTGCCAGCAGCTTAGGACAGGGAACTAATGAAAAACTGTTTTTT. Protein: CASSLGQGTNEKLFF.

This chain links TRBV12-5 with TRBJ1-1; possible D gene TRBD1, 5 bases. The V end lost 0 bases, the J end lost 0 bases, and 8 bases lay between the germline ends. This CDR3 has 15 residues. Germline loops: CDR1 LGHNT, CDR2 FRNRAP. DNA for the CDR3: TGTGCTAGTGGTTTGGTATTGGGGGTGAACACTGAAGCTTTCTTT. Amino acids: CASGLVLGVNTEAFF.

V and J are TRBV12-3 or TRBV12-4 and TRBJ1-1; 7 nucleotides match TRBD1. The CDR3 sequence is 12 residues long. After removal of 5 bases from V and 8 bases from J, the junction contained 5 bases not matched to a gene. The CDR3 spells CASSQGQIEAFF. The CDR3 nucleotides are TGTGCCAGCAGTCAGGGACAGATCGAAGCTTTCTTT.